This paragraph covers one T cell receptor (beta chain) sequence. This entry is derived from a study of blood T cell repertoires in COVID-19. On the study more broadly: Material from acute and convalescent COVID-19 was sourced from the United States, Italy and Spain. T cells, B-cell-depleted T cells, or PBMCs provided the cDNA or gDNA that served as material.

Unmatched junction bases numbered 3, after V lost 0 bases and J lost 3 bases. The length of the CDR3 is 15 residues. From germline, CDR1 is MNHEY and CDR2 SVGAGI. Recruited during active infection, patients (from Seattle) were subsequently followed longitudinally. In the source study's methods: Amplified reference gene primers provided the basis for estimating nucleated cell counts. The assay was immunoSEQ multiplex PCR, and TCRdb's table has in-frame clones only and misses some. The V and J calls and clone size come from that table; D and trimming were worked out from the DNA. The sample consists of approximately 180,000 clones, 81% of them appearing once.

The chain joins TRBV6-5 to TRBJ1-2; 8 nucleotides line up with TRBD1. The receptor's source is a woman of 80 years or more with COVID-19, enrolled during active disease. Sequencing used peripheral blood. CDR3 in DNA: TGTGCCAGCAGTTACTCGACAGGGGTTGACTATGGCTACACCTTC. It codes for CASSYSTGVDYGYTF.